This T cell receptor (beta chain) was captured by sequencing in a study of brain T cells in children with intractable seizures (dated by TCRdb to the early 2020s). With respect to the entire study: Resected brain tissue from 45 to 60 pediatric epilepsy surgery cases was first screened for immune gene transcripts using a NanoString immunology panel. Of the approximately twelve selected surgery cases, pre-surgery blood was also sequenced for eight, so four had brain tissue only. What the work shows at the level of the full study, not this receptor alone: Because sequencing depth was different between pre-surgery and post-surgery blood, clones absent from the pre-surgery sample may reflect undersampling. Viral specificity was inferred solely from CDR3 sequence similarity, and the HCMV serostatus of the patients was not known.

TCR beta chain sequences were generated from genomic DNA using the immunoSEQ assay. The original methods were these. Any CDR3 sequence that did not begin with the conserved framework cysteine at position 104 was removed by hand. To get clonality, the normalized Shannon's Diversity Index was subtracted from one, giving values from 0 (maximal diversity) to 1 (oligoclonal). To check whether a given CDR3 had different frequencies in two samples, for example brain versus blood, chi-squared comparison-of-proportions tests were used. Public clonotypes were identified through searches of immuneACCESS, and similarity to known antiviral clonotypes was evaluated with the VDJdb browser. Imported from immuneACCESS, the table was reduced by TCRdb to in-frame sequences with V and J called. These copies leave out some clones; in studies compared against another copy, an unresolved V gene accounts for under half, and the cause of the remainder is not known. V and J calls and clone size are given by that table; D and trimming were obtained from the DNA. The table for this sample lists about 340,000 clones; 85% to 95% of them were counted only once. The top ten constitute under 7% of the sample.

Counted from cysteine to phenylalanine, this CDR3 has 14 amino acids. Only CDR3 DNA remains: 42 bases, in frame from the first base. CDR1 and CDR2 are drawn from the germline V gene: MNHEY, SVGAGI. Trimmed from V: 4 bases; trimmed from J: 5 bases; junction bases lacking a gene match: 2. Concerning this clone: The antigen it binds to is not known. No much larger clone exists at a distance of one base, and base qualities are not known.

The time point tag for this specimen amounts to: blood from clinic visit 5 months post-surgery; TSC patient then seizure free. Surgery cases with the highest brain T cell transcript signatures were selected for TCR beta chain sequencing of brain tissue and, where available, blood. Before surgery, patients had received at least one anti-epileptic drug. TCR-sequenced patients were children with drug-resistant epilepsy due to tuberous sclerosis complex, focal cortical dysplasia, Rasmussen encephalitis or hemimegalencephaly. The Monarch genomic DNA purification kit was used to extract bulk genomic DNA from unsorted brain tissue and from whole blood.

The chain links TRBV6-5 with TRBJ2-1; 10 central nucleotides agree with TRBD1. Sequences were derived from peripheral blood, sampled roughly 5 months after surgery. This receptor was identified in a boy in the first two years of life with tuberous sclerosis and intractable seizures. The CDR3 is CASSWTGGDNEQFF. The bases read TGTGCCAGCAGTTGGACAGGGGGGGACAATGAGCAGTTCTTC.